This T cell receptor beta chain was sequenced during a study of control samples from healthy donors and cancer patients. Using immunoSEQ multiplex PCR, the repertoire was profiled, and TCRdb retains in-frame clones only, with some absent. The data hold about 120,000 clones, with about 93% observed a single time. V lost 4 bases and J 5 bases, leaving 12 bases between the germline ends. The V gene's germline CDR1 is SGHAT and CDR2 FQNNGV. The CDR3 covers 13 residues. V usage is TRBV11-2 and J usage is TRBJ2-7, with D possibly TRBD1 on 6 matching bases. This TCR derives from a man in his fifties or sixties with head and neck cancer. The sequenced sample consisted of PBMCs. CDR3 coding DNA: TGTGCCAGCAGCTCACGACAGGTTCACGAGCAGTACTTC. Protein sequence: CASSSRQVHEQYF.